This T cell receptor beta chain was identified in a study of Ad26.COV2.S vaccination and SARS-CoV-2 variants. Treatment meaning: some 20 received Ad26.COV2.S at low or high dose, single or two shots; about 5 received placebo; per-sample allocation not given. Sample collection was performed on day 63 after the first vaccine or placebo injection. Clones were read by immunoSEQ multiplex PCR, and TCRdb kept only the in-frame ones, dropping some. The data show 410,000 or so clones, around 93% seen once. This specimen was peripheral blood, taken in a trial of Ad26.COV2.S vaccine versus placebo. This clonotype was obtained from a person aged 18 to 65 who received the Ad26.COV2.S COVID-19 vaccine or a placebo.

The CDR3 DNA reads as TGTGCCAGCAGCCCCCGGACTAGCGGGGGGCCGGGGGAGACCCAGTACTTC. Translating it yields CASSPRTSGGPGETQYF. V usage is TRBV7-9 and J usage is TRBJ2-5, with TRBD2 matching 14 bases. CDR3 length equals 17 residues. V was pared by 5 bases and J by 5 bases, with 10 bases of the junction left unmatched. Germline V lookup: CDR1 SEHNR, CDR2 FQNEAQ (reference sequence).